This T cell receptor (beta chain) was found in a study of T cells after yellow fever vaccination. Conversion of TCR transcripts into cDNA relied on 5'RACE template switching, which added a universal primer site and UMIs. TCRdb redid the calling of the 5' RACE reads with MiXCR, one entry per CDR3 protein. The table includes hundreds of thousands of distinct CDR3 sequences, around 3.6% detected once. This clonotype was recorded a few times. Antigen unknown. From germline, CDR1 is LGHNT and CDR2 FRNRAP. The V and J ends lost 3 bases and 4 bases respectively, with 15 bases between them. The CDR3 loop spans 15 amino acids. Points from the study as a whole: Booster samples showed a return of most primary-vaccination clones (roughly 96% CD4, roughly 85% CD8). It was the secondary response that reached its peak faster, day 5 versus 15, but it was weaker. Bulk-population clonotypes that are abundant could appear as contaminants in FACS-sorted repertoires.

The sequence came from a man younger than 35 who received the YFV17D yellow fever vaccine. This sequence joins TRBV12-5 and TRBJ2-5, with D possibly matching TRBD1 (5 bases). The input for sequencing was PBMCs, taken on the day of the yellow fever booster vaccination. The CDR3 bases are TGTGCTAGTGGTTTAAATGCAGGGCTGCGAGAGACCCAGTACTTC. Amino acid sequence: CASGLNAGLRETQYF.